The 28 T cell receptor beta chains below were found in one sample sequenced in a study of tumor and adjacent non-tumor tissue in lung cancer. Three rounds of nested PCR, following a modified ARM-PCR protocol, produced the TCRbeta library. Each CDR3 protein is one row after TCRdb ran MiXCR on the multiplex PCR reads. This table holds 100,000 or so distinct CDR3 sequences, about 60% found once. No cell sorting was done before RNA was extracted from the tissue. More than 3 cm separated this lung sample from the edge of the tumor. The sequenced material came from distant non-tumor lung tissue. All receptors come from a man aged 30 to 39 with non-small cell lung cancer.

The J gene is TRBJ2-5, the V gene TRBV30; 7 nucleotides match TRBD1. CDR1 is GTSNPN and CDR2 is SVGIG in the germline V gene (reference sequence). The CDR3 is 13 amino acids. The CDR3 nucleotides are TGTGTATGGAACCGGGACAGCCAAGAGACCCAGTACTTC. This encodes CVWNRDSQETQYF.

Note on this clonotype: This clone may be a read error of a much larger clone one base away. This is likely a read error, given that the CDR3 carries no conserved phenylalanine or tryptophan at its end. The rearrangement joins TRBV5-6 to TRBJ2-7; D gene uncertain. Germline CDR1 reads SGHDT; CDR2 reads YYEEEE. The CDR3 extends over 13 amino acids. Between the trimmed V and J ends, which lost 0 bases and 7 bases, there was a span of 11 bases. CDR3 coding DNA: TGTGCCAGCAGCTTGGCGGGCAGTAGGGAGCAGTACTAC. Translated, it gives CASSLAGSREQYY.

As concerns this clonotype: The junction shows a germline mismatch at one end, possibly a read error. V usage is TRBV6-5 and J usage is TRBJ2-7; 10 nucleotides agree with TRBD1. CDR1 and CDR2 (germline): MNHEY, SVGAGI. The CDR3 sequence is 15 residues long. CDR3 loop: CAISGLDRGRYEQYF. The CDR3 DNA is TGTGCCATCAGTGGCCTGGACAGGGGGAGATACGAGCAGTACTTC.

This clonotype was counted many times. V is TRBV11-3 and J is TRBJ2-1; 9 bases are shared with TRBD1. CDR1 and CDR2 from the germline V gene are SGHNT and YENEEA. This CDR3 has 15 amino acids. The V gene end was trimmed by 7 bases and the J gene end by 5 bases; junction bases not matched to a gene: 9. The chain's CDR3 is CASKPGTGTHNEQFF. The CDR3 nucleotides read TGTGCCAGCAAACCCGGGACAGGGACGCACAATGAGCAGTTCTTC.

V and J are TRBV30 and TRBJ2-7, with D possibly matching TRBD1 (6 bases). Trimming took off 2 bases at V and 1 base at J, with 15 bases between the two ends. This CDR3 has 15 amino acids. The germline gives CDR1 GTSNPN, CDR2 SVGIG (reference sequence). The DNA of the CDR3 is TGTGCCTGGAGTCCCCGGAACAGGGATTCCTACGAGCAGTACTTC. Protein sequence: CAWSPRNRDSYEQYF.

This sequence joins TRBV6-5 and TRBJ2-5, with D perhaps given as TRBD1 or TRBD2 (5 bases each). This CDR3 spans 15 amino acids. The ends were cut back, 6 bases at V and 3 bases at J, with 17 bases in the middle. Germline loops: CDR1 MNHEY, CDR2 SVGAGI. The CDR3 sequence: CASRIVGEGEETQYF. In DNA, the CDR3 is TGTGCCAGCAGAATAGTGGGAGAAGGGGAAGAGACCCAGTACTTC.

This clonotype was counted only a few times. The missing conserved phenylalanine or tryptophan at the end of this CDR3 makes a read error likely. This chain links TRBV4-2 with TRBJ2-2; D might be TRBD1 (5 bases). The CDR3 is made up of 16 amino acids. V was shortened by 1 base and J by 3 bases, with 12 bases between the two germline ends. Germline CDR1 LGHNA, CDR2 YNFKEQ. Here the CDR3 DNA reads TGTGCCAGCAGCCAAGTACAGGCCAGTGACACCGGGGAGCTGTTTTCT. It codes for CASSQVQASDTGELFS.

About this clonotype: As the CDR3 is not closed by the conserved phenylalanine or tryptophan, this likely results from a read error. The V call is TRBV29-1, the J call TRBJ2-7; D perhaps matches TRBD1 (5 bases). Germline lookup yields CDR1 SQVTM and CDR2 ANQGSEA. CDR3 length equals 13 residues. V was trimmed by 2 bases and J by 6 bases, leaving 14 bases between them. This chain's CDR3 is CSVESRTRVEQYL. Here the CDR3 DNA reads TGCAGCGTTGAAAGCCGGACAAGGGTCGAGCAGTACTTA.

Note on this clonotype: A much larger clonotype is one base distant, so this may be a read error. The chain combines TRBV12-3 or TRBV12-4 with TRBJ2-3; D perhaps matches TRBD2 (6 bases). The CDR3 extends over 16 amino acids. V dropped 4 bases and J dropped 5 bases, with 19 bases sitting between them. The CDR3, as DNA: TGTGCCAGCAGTTCAGGACTATCGGGAGTAATAGATACGCAGTATTTT. Its translation: CASSSGLSGVIDTQYF.

J is TRBJ1-1 and V is TRBV29-1, with TRBD1 matching over 8 bases. The germline CDR1 and CDR2 sequences are SQVTM and ANQGSEA. This CDR3 comprises 11 residues. Losses at the gene ends were 6 bases for V and 10 bases for J; bases not matched to a gene: 7. The CDR3 region is CSVGQGIRAFF. The CDR3 bases are TGCAGCGTCGGACAGGGAATACGAGCTTTCTTT.

This clonotype was detected a few times. With a much larger clone just one base away, this may be a read error. V gene TRBV6-5 combines with J gene TRBJ2-7; D tentatively fits TRBD1 or TRBD2 (5 bases each). The germline gives CDR1 MNHEY, CDR2 SVGAGI. V was pared by 2 bases and J by 8 bases, with 13 bases between. The CDR3 sequence is 13 residues long. In nucleotides, the CDR3 is TGTGCCAGCAGTTACGAGGGACCGTACAAGCAGTACTTC. The encoded protein is CASSYEGPYKQYF.

The J gene is TRBJ1-2, the V gene TRBV29-1; D gene unclear. V lost 7 bases, J lost 10 bases, and 19 bases lay in between. Looked up from germline, CDR1 is SQVTM and CDR2 is ANQGSEA. CDR3 length equals 12 residues. CDR3 nucleotides: TGCAGCGATGGTTTAGAGGGTGCTGACTACACCTTC. This encodes CSDGLEGADYTF.

This clonotype was observed a few times. A much larger clonotype is one base distant, so this may be a read error. The chain is built from TRBV20-1 and TRBJ2-1, with D uncertain. Germline values: CDR1 DFQATT, CDR2 SNEGSKA (reference sequence). CDR3 length equals 15 residues. Here the CDR3 DNA reads TGCAGTGCTTCCCCGTTGCGATTGAGGTACAGTGAGCAGTTCTTC. It translates to CSASPLRLRYSEQFF.

As regards this clonotype: At one of its ends the junction is not consistent with the germline gene, which may arise from a read error. This chain connects TRBV11-3 to TRBJ2-7, with D unresolved. Looked up from germline, CDR1 is SGHNT and CDR2 is YENEEA. The CDR3 is 14 amino acids. The CDR3 nucleotides are TGTGCCACCAGCTTAGGCCGACGATTCGACGAGCAGTACTTC. As protein: CATSLGRRFDEQYF.

The chain joins TRBV4-1 to TRBJ2-1; 7 bases map to TRBD2. Germline V gene data show CDR1 as MGHRA and CDR2 as YSYEKL. The V gene end was trimmed by 2 bases and the J gene end by 6 bases; junction bases not matched to a gene: 13. The CDR3 sequence is 17 residues long. CDR3 sequence reads: CASSQYYLAEGGNEQFF. CDR3 in DNA: TGCGCCAGCAGCCAATACTACCTAGCGGAGGGCGGCAATGAGCAGTTCTTC.

V gene TRBV29-1 combines with J gene TRBJ2-1; weak D call: TRBD2 (5 bases). CDR3 length: 12 amino acids. Deletions cut 4 bases from V and 6 bases from J, with 10 bases between. Germline V gene data show CDR1 as SQVTM and CDR2 as ANQGSEA. The CDR3 region has the DNA TGCAGCGTTGGGGGTGGGAGCAATGAGCAGTTCTTC. This sequence encodes CSVGGGSNEQFF.

This clonotype has a single count. One end of the junction does not line up with germline, which may come from a read error. This rearrangement joins TRBV11-2 to TRBJ2-5; 7 positions match TRBD1. The length of the CDR3 is 15 residues. The germline CDR1 and CDR2 sequences are SGHAT and FQNNGV. This chain's CDR3 is CASRLVRTGQETQYF. In DNA form, the CDR3 reads TGTGCCAGCAGGTTAGTCAGGACAGGACAAGAGACCCAGTACTTC. Full variable domain (missing parts from reference TRBV11-2 and TRBJ2-5): EAGVAQSPRYKIIEKRQSVAFWCNPISGHATLYWYQQILGQGPKLLIQFQNNGVVDDSQLPKDRFSAERLKGVDSTLKIQPAKLEDSAVYLCASRLVRTGQETQYFGPGTRLLVL.

V usage is TRBV20-1 and J usage is TRBJ2-5, with D maybe TRBD2 (5 bases). V lost 7 bases, J lost 7 bases, and 19 bases lay in between. The length of the CDR3 is 13 residues. The germline V gene has CDR1 DFQATT and CDR2 SNEGSKA (reference sequence). As DNA, the CDR3 is TGCAGTGGGGTAGCGTCCCCACATGGGACCCAGTACTTC. This gives the protein CSGVASPHGTQYF.

This clonotype was seen a handful of times. The chain uses TRBV5-1 and TRBJ1-6; D is ambiguous. Trimming took off 1 base at V and 0 bases at J, with 11 bases between the two ends. CDR3 length: 17 amino acids. Germline loops: CDR1 SGHRS, CDR2 YFSETQ. Written as DNA, the CDR3 is TGCGCCAGCAGCTTGTCAGCAACTGGCTCCTATAATTCACCCCTCCACTTT. It specifies CASSLSATGSYNSPLHF.

Remarks on this clonotype: A read error may explain this, as a much larger clone is one base away. The genes are TRBV29-1 and TRBJ2-3, with D uncertain. Germline assignment: CDR1 SQVTM and CDR2 ANQGSEA. This CDR3 spans 13 amino acids. V lost 2 bases and J lost 0, with 6 bases in between. CDR3 sequence reads: CSVESVSTDTQYF. In nucleotides, the CDR3 is TGCAGCGTTGAATCTGTGAGCACAGATACGCAGTATTTT.

This clonotype was detected many times. The gene calls are TRBV10-3 and TRBJ2-7, with 13 bases identical to TRBD2. Germline V lookup: CDR1 ENHRY, CDR2 SYGVKD. With V trimmed by 5 bases and J by 3 bases, 4 bases remained unmatched. There are 15 residues in the CDR3. CDR3 sequence: CAISPGTSGDYEQYF. CDR3 coding DNA: TGTGCCATCAGTCCCGGGACTAGCGGGGACTACGAGCAGTACTTC.

The V gene is TRBV20-1, the J gene TRBJ2-3, with 8 bases that match TRBD2. J lost 4 bases, V lost 7 bases, and 10 bases had no gene match. Germline assignment: CDR1 DFQATT and CDR2 SNEGSKA (reference sequence). The CDR3 has 14 amino acids. CDR3 sequence (DNA): TGCAGTGTTCCCCTACGGGGGGGGGCAGATACGCAGTATTTT. Translation gives CSVPLRGGADTQYF.

The gene calls are TRBV20-1 and TRBJ2-1; TRBD1 aligns across 8 bases. This CDR3 comprises 13 residues. From germline, CDR1 is DFQATT and CDR2 SNEGSKA (reference sequence). With V trimmed by 2 bases and J by 16 bases, 13 bases remained unmatched. DNA for the CDR3: TGCAGTGCTAGACAGGGGGCATGGAATGAACTATTCTTC. Translation: CSARQGAWNELFF.

This clonotype was counted ten times or more. The chain uses TRBV12-3 or TRBV12-4 and TRBJ2-7; D may be TRBD1 (6 bases). V was trimmed by 3 bases and J by 3 bases, leaving 12 bases between them. This CDR3 has 14 residues. The CDR3 sequence is CASSLPGQFYEQYF. The CDR3 DNA sequence: TGTGCCAGCAGTTTGCCGGGACAATTCTACGAGCAGTACTTC.

For this clonotype: In this CDR3 the conserved last residue, phenylalanine or tryptophan, is missing, so a read error is likely. It is unclear where the CDR3 begins or ends on the DNA, so no DNA is shown, and the CDR3 is as TCRdb lists it. The CDR3 is CASTMGVGTGNSYEQYL. The chain joins TRBV6-5 to TRBJ2-7; the table's D call, TRBD1, has no DNA check behind it. CDR1 is MNHEY and CDR2 is SVGAGI in the germline V gene. The CDR3 contains 17 residues when both ends are counted.

Concerning this clonotype: The conserved final phenylalanine or tryptophan is absent from the CDR3, which likely points to a read error. This rearrangement joins TRBV24-1 to TRBJ2-7, with D uncertain. The CDR3 is 12 amino acids. From germline, CDR1 is KGHDR and CDR2 SFDVKD. The CDR3 bases are TGTGCCGCCAGTGCGGCAACTGAAGAGCAGTACCTC. Translated: CAASAATEEQYL.

The chain carries TRBV20-1 and TRBJ2-2; no clear D gene. Looked up from germline, CDR1 is DFQATT and CDR2 is SNEGSKA (reference sequence). The CDR3 length is 10 residues. V was clipped by 5 bases and J by 7 bases, with 5 bases between them. The CDR3 here is CSAHYGELFF. CDR3 DNA sequence: TGCAGTGCTCATTACGGGGAGCTGTTTTTT.

In DNA form, the CDR3 reads TGCAGTGCTGGCTCTGGGGCCTCCTACAATGAGCAGTTCTTC. Its translation is CSAGSGASYNEQFF. The genes are TRBV20-1 and TRBJ2-1; the D gene is possibly TRBD1 (5 bases). CDR3 length equals 14 residues. Germline loops: CDR1 DFQATT, CDR2 SNEGSKA (reference sequence). Between the trimmed V and J ends, which lost 5 bases and 0 bases, there was a span of 11 bases.